The table lists the clone carrying this T cell receptor beta chain with many counts. Antigen: not known. The data were obtained in a study of regulatory T cells in long-lasting Graves disease. Turning to the study itself: Graves' patients (newly diagnosed) had been on antithyroid drugs under 3 months.

Study-level results: When disease was persistent, TRBV28, TRBJ1-2 and TRBJ2-5 were the favored segments. Persistent patients had more shared public clonotypes (under 3,000) than new patients (about 970).

The authors built TCR beta libraries using iRepertoire HTBI primers and Arm-PCR of CDR3 regions. Using its own MiXCR run on the multiplex PCR reads, TCRdb lists one record per CDR3 protein. The sample includes about 440,000 distinct CDR3 sequences, 15% of them seen just once. The sample's time point: newly diagnosed GD, antithyroid drugs for less than 3 months. RNA from PBMCs was the source of the TCR library. The patients were drawn from one endocrinology department in Xi'an, China. The CDR3 sequence is 20 residues long. Trimming took off 6 bases at V and 1 base at J, with 28 bases between the two ends. This sample was shared with a second study, whose subject was T cells in Graves' hyperthyroidism and ophthalmopathy.

The chain recombines TRBV12-3 or TRBV12-4 with TRBJ2-1, with a possible D match to TRBD2 (6 bases). This material consisted of peripheral blood mononuclear cells (PBMCs), taken at new diagnosis, from a patient treated with antithyroid drugs. The sequence was obtained from a young woman with Graves disease. The CDR3 sequence is CASSPRGLRGGLWSYNEQFF. For the CDR3, the DNA is TGTGCCAGCAGCCCTCGAGGTCTGAGGGGAGGTCTATGGTCCTACAATGAGCAGTTCTTC.